Sequencing of this TCR beta chain was carried out in a study of T-cell memory formation after mild COVID-19. The length of the CDR3 is 13 residues. Trimming took 3 bases from V and 5 from J, leaving 10 bases between them. Germline V lookup: CDR1 KGHSH, CDR2 LQKENI. From the 5' RACE reads, TCRdb called clonotypes with MiXCR, one entry per CDR3 protein. The sample has around 440,000 distinct CDR3 sequences, over 15% seen once; the top ten hold over 9%. This clonotype was detected ten times or more. The V call is TRBV18, the J call TRBJ1-2; D gene ambiguous. The source material was PBMCs or a T cell subset sorted from them (not recorded which). The origin of this receptor is an adult woman who had mild COVID-19 (a few samples of this study predate the infection). Cell type and time point are not known. CDR3: CASSPEGGYGYTF. CDR3 bases: TGTGCCAGCTCACCGGAGGGCGGGTATGGCTACACCTTC.